The next 4 T cell receptor beta chains were all read from a single sample in a study of T-cell reconstitution after alpha-beta-depleted transplantation in children. Molecular barcoding with unique molecular identifiers was used for the TCRbeta library. MiXCR, run by TCRdb on the PCR reads, gives a single entry per CDR3 protein. The table has 500,000 to 750,000 distinct CDR3 sequences, more than 20% seen once; the top ten hold about 35%. The input for sequencing was PBMCs, taken before TCRalphabeta/CD19-depleted stem cell transplant. The receptor set was obtained from a boy in the first two years of life with Wiskott-Aldrich syndrome, due to receive a stem cell transplant.

The V gene is TRBV7-2, the J gene TRBJ2-1; TRBD2 agrees at 11 bases. Germline loops: CDR1 SGHTA, CDR2 FQGNSA. With V trimmed by 1 base and J by 3 bases, 5 bases remained unmatched. The CDR3 is 17 amino acids. DNA for the CDR3: TGTGCCAGCAGCTTAGTTAGGCTAGCGGGAGGCTACAATGAGCAGTTCTTC. Translated: CASSLVRLAGGYNEQFF. The variable domain in full, with the rest retrieved from reference TRBV7-2 and TRBJ2-1, is GAGVSQSPSNKVTEKGKDVELRCDPISGHTALYWYRQSLGQGLEFLIYFQGNSAPDKSGLPSDRFSAERTGGSVSTLTIQRTQQEDSAVYLCASSLVRLAGGYNEQFFGPGTRLTVL.

The rearrangement uses TRBV18 and TRBJ2-3, with TRBD2 identical over 10 bases. Germline loops: CDR1 KGHSH, CDR2 LQKENI. Losses at the gene ends were 0 bases for V and 3 bases for J; bases not matched to a gene: 0. This CDR3 region has 15 residues. CDR3 amino acids: CASSPPSGRTDTQYF. The DNA for the CDR3 is TGTGCCAGCTCACCACCTAGCGGGAGGACAGATACGCAGTATTTT.

This clonotype has only a few counts. The chain joins TRBV20-1 to TRBJ2-5; the D gene is possibly TRBD1 (5 bases). CDR1 DFQATT and CDR2 SNEGSKA come from the germline V gene (reference sequence). The CDR3 runs to 13 residues. The V end was cut by 3 bases, the J end by 5 bases, with 13 bases between. The CDR3 loop reads CSASRISGETQYF. CDR3 coding DNA: TGCAGTGCTAGTAGAATCTCAGGGGAGACCCAGTACTTC.

CDR3 sequence reads: CASMSTSGVYEQYF. In DNA, the CDR3 is TGCGCCAGCATGTCAACTAGCGGGGTTTACGAGCAGTACTTC. The chain recombines TRBV10-2 with TRBJ2-7; TRBD2 matches 10 bases. Germline CDR1 is WSHSY and CDR2 is SAAADI. V lost 7 bases to trimming and J lost 4 bases; unmatched junction nucleotides: 7. The CDR3 contains 14 residues.